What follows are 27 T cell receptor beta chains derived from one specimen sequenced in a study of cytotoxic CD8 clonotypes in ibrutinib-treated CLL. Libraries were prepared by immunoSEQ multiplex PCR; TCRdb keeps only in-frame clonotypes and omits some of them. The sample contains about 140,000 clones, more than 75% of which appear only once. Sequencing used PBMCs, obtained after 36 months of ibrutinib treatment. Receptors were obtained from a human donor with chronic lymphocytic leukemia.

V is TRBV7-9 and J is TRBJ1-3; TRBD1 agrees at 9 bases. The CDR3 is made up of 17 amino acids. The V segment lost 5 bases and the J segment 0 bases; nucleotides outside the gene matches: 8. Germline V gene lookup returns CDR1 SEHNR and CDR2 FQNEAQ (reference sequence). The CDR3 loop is CASSPGTGPHSGNTIYF. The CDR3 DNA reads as TGTGCCAGCAGCCCCGGGACAGGGCCACACTCTGGAAACACCATATATTTT.

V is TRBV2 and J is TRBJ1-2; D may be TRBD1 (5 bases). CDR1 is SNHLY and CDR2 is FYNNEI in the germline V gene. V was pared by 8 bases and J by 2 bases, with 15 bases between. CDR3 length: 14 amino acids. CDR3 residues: CASSRRQTNYGYTF. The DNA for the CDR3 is TGTGCCAGCTCCCGACGACAGACAAACTATGGCTACACCTTC.

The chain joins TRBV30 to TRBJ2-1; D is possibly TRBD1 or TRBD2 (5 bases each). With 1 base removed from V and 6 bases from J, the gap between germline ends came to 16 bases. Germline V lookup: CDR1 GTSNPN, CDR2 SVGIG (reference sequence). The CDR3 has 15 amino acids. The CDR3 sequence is CAWSARKGRGNEQFF. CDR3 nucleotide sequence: TGTGCCTGGAGTGCCAGAAAGGGGAGAGGCAATGAGCAGTTCTTC.

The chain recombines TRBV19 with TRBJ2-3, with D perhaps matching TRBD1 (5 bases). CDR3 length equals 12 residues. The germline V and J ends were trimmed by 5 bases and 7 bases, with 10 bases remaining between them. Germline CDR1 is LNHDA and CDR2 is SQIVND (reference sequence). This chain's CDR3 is CASSPGQYTQYF. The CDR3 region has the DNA TGTGCCAGTAGTCCCGGACAATATACGCAGTATTTT.

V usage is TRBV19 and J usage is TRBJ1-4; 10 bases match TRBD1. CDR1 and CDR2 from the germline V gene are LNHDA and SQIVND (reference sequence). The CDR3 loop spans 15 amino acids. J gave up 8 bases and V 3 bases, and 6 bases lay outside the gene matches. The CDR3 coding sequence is TGTGCCAGTAGTATGGGACAGGGGTCCTGGGAAAAACTGTTTTTT. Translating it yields CASSMGQGSWEKLFF.

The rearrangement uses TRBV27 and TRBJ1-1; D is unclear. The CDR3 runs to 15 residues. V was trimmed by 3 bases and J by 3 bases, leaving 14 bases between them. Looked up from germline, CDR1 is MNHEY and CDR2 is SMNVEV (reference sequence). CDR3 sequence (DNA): TGTGCCAGCAGTTTGCTCTCCGGGCCATACACTGAAGCTTTCTTT. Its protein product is CASSLLSGPYTEAFF.

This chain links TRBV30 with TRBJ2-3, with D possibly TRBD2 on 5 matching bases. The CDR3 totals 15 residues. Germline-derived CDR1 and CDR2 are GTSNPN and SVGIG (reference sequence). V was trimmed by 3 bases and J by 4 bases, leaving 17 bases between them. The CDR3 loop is CAWSDVVRVPDTQYF. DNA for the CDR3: TGTGCCTGGAGCGATGTAGTGAGGGTCCCAGATACGCAGTATTTT.

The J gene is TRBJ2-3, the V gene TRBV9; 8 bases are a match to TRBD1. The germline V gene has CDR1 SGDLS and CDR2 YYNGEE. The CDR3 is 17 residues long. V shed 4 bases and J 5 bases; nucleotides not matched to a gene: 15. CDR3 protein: CASSLRGLADKGDTQYF. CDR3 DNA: TGTGCCAGCAGCCTCAGGGGGCTAGCTGACAAAGGAGATACGCAGTATTTT.

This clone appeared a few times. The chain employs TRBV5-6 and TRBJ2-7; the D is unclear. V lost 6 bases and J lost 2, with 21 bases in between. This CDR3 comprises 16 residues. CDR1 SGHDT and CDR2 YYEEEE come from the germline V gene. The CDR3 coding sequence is TGTGCCAGCACTCAATTGGCCGGCATTGAGGCCTACGAGCAGTACTTC. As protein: CASTQLAGIEAYEQYF.

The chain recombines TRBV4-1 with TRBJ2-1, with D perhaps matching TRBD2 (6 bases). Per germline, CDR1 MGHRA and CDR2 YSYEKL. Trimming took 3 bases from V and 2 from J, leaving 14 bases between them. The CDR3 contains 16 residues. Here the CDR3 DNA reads TGCGCCAGCAGCCAGTCGGGACTCTCTCCCTACAATGAGCAGTTCTTC. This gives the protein CASSQSGLSPYNEQFF.

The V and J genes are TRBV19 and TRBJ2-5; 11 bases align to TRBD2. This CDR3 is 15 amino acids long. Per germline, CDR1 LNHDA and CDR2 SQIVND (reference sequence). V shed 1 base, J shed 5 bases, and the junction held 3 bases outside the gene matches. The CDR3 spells CASSIAASGRETQYF. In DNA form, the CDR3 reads TGTGCCAGTAGTATAGCGGCTAGCGGGAGGGAGACCCAGTACTTC. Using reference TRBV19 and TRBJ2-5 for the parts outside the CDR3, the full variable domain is DGGITQSPKYLFRKEGQNVTLSCEQNLNHDAMYWYRQDPGQGLRLIYYSQIVNDFQKGDIAEGYSVSREKKESFPLTVTSAQKNPTAFYLCASSIAASGRETQYFGPGTRLLVL.

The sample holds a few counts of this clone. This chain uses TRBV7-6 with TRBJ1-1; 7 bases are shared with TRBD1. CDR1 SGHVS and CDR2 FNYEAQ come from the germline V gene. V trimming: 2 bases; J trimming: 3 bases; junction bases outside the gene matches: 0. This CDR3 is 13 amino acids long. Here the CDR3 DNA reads TGTGCCAGCAGCTTACAGGGGGACACTGAAGCTTTCTTT. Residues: CASSLQGDTEAFF.

DNA for the CDR3: TGTGCCAGCAGCTTGGGTCACGAGCAGTACTTC. It specifies CASSLGHEQYF. The V gene is TRBV5-6, the J gene TRBJ2-7; D not certain. This CDR3 region has 11 residues. Germline loops: CDR1 SGHDT, CDR2 YYEEEE. V dropped 0 bases and J dropped 5 bases, with 3 bases sitting between them.

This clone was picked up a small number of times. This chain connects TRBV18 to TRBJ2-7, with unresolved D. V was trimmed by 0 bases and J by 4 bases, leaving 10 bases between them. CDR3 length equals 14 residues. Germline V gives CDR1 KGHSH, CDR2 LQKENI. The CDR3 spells CASSPPSPPYEQYF. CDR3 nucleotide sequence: TGTGCCAGCTCACCACCTTCCCCACCTTACGAGCAGTACTTC.

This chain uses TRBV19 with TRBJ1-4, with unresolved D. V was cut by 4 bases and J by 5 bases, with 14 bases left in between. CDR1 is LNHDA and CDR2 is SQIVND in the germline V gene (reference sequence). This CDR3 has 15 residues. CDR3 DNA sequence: TGTGCCAGTAGTAACTCACCCCCGATAAATGAAAAACTGTTTTTT. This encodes CASSNSPPINEKLFF.

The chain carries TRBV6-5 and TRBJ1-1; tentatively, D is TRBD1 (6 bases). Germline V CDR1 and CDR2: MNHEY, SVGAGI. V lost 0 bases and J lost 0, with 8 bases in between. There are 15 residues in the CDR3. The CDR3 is CASSYSDSLNTEAFF. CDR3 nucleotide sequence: TGTGCCAGCAGTTACTCGGACAGCCTGAACACTGAAGCTTTCTTT.

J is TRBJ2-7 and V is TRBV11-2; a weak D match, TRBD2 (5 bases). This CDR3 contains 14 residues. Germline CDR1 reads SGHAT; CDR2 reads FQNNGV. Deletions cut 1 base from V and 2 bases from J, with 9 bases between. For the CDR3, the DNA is TGTGCCAGCAGCTTAGCGGTAGCGCCCTACGAGCAGTACTTC. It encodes CASSLAVAPYEQYF.

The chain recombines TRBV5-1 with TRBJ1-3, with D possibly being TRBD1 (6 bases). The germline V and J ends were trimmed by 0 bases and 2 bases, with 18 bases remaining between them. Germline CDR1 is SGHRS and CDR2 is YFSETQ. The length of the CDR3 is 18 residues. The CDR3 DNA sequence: TGCGCCAGCAGCTTGGCGCCGGGGGGCAATGAGGCTGGAAACACCATATATTTT. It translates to CASSLAPGGNEAGNTIYF.

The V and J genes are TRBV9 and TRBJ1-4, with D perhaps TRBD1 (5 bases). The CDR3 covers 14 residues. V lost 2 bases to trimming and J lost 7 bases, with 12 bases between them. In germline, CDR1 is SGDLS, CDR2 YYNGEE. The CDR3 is CASSVWQGGEKLFF. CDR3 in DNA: TGTGCCAGCAGCGTTTGGCAGGGCGGTGAAAAACTGTTTTTT. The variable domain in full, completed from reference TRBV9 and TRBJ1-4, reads DSGVTQTPKHLITATGQRVTLRCSPRSGDLSVYWYQQSLDQGLQFLIQYYNGEERAKGNILERFSAQQFPDLHSELNLSSLELGDSALYFCASSVWQGGEKLFFGSGTQLSVL.

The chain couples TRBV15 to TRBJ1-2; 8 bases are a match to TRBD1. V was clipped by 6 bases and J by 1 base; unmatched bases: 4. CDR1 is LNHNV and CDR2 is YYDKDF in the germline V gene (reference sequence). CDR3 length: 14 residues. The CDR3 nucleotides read TGTGCCACCAGTCGACAGGGGTATAACTATGGCTACACCTTC. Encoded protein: CATSRQGYNYGYTF.

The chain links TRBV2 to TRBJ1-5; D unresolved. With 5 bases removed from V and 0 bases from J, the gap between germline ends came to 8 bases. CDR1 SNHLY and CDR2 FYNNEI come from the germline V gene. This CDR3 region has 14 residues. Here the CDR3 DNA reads TGTGCCAGCAGTAAGGCCAGTAGCAATCAGCCCCAGCATTTT. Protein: CASSKASSNQPQHF. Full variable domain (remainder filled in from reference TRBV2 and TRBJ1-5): EPEVTQTPSHQVTQMGQEVILRCVPISNHLYFYWYRQILGQKVEFLVSFYNNEISEKSEIFDDQFSVERPDGSNFTLKIRSTKLEDSAMYFCASSKASSNQPQHFGDGTRLSIL.

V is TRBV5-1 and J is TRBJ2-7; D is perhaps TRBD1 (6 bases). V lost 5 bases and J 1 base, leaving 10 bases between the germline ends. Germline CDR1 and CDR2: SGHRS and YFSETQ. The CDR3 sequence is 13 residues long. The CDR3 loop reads CASRTTGSYEQYF. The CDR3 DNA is TGCGCCAGCAGAACGACAGGTTCCTACGAGCAGTACTTC.

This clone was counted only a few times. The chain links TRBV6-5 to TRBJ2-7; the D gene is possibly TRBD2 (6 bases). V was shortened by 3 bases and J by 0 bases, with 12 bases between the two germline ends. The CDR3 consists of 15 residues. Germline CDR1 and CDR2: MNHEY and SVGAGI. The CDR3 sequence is CASSYLAGNSYEQYF. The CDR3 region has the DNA TGTGCCAGCAGTTATTTGGCGGGAAACTCCTACGAGCAGTACTTC.

The CDR3: CASSLGAGFTYEQYF. In DNA form, the CDR3 reads TGTGCCAGCAGCTTAGGAGCAGGGTTCACCTACGAGCAGTACTTC. V and J are TRBV11-2 and TRBJ2-7; tentative D call: TRBD1 (5 bases). In germline, CDR1 is SGHAT, CDR2 FQNNGV. V lost 1 base and J 2 bases, leaving 12 bases between the germline ends. The CDR3 consists of 15 residues.

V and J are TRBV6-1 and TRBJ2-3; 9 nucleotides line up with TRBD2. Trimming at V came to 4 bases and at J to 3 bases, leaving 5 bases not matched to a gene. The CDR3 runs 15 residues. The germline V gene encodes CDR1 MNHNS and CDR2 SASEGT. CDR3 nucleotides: TGTGCCAGCAGTGGGTATAGCGGGAGTACAGATACGCAGTATTTT. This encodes CASSGYSGSTDTQYF.

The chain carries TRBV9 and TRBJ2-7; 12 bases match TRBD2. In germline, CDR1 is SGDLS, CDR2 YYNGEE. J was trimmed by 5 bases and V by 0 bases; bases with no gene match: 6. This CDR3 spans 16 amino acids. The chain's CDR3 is CASSVGLAGVSHEQYF. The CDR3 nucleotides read TGTGCCAGCAGCGTAGGACTAGCGGGGGTTAGCCACGAGCAGTACTTC. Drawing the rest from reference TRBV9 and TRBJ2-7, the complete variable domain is DSGVTQTPKHLITATGQRVTLRCSPRSGDLSVYWYQQSLDQGLQFLIQYYNGEERAKGNILERFSAQQFPDLHSELNLSSLELGDSALYFCASSVGLAGVSHEQYFGPGTRLTVT.

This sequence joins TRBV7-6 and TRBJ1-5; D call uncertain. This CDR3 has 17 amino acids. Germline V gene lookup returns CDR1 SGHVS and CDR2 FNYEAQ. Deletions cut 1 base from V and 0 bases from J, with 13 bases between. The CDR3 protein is CASSLEPGAYSNQPQHF. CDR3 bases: TGTGCCAGCAGCTTAGAACCAGGAGCTTATAGCAATCAGCCCCAGCATTTT.